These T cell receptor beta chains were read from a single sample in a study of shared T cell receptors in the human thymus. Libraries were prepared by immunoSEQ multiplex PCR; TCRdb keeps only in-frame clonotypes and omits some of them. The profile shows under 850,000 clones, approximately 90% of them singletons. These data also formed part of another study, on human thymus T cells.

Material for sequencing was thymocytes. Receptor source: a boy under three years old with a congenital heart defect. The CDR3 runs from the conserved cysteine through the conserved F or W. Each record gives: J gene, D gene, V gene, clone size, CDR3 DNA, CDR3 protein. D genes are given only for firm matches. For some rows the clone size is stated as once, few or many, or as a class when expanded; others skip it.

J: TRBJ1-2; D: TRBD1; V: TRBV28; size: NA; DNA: TGTGCCAGCAGTTTCCAAGGACAGGAAGAATACTATGGCTACACCTTC; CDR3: CASSFQGQEEYYGYTF
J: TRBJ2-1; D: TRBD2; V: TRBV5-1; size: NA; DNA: TGCGCCAGCAGCTTCCGCGGGAGGGCCACCTACAATGAGCAGTTCTTC; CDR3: CASSFRGRATYNEQFF
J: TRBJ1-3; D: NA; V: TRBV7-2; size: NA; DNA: TGTGCCAGCAGCTCGCGTTGGGCAGCCTCTGGAAACACCATATATTTT; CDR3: CASSSRWAASGNTIYF
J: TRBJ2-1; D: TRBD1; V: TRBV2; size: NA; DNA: TGTGCCAGCAGGACAGGGGACGGGTCAAATGAGCAGTTCTTC; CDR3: CASRTGDGSNEQFF
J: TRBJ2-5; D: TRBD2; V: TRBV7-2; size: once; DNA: TGTGCCAGCAGCTTCGGGACTAGCGGGAGCAAGACCCAGTACTTC; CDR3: CASSFGTSGSKTQYF
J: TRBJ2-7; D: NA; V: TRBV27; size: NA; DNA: TGTGCCAGCAGTTTGGGTCAGGGGTCCTACGAGCAGTACTTC; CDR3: CASSLGQGSYEQYF
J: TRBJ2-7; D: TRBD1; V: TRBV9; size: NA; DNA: TGTGCCAGTACTAACCGGGACAGTGGTCCTTGGGAGCAGTACTTC; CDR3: CASTNRDSGPWEQYF
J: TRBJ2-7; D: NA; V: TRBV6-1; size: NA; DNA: TGTGCCAGCAGTGAAGGGGAGAACGCCTACGAGCAGTACTTC; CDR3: CASSEGENAYEQYF
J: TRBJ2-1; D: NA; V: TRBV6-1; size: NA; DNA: TGTGCCAGCAGCGAACGGGTGTGGGGCCACAATGAGCAGTTCTTC; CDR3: CASSERVWGHNEQFF
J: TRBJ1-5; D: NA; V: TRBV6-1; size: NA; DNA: TGTGCCAGCAGTGATTGGAAGACTGATCAGCCCCAGCATTTT; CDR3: CASSDWKTDQPQHF
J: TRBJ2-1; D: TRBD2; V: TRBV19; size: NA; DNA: TGTGCCAGTAGAGGGCAGGGGACTAGCGGTCCTCCCTACAATGAGCAGTTCTTC; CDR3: CASRGQGTSGPPYNEQFF
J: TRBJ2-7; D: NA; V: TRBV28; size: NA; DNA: TGTGCCAGCAGTTTGCCTAGCGTCTCCTACGAGCAGTACTTC; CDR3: CASSLPSVSYEQYF
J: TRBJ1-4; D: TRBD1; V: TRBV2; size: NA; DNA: TGTGCCAGCAACCCGACAGGGGAAGTTGAAAAACTGTTTTTT; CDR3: CASNPTGEVEKLFF
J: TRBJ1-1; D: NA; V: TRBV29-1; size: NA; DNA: TGCAGCGTTGTTGGAAGGGGGGGGATGAACACTGAAGCTTTCTTT; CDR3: CSVVGRGGMNTEAFF
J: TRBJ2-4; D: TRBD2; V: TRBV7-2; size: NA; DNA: TGTGCCAGCAGCTTGTCTGGCGGGAGGGCCGACCAAAACATTCAGTACTTC; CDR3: CASSLSGGRADQNIQYF
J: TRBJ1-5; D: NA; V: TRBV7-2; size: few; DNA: TGTGCCAGCAGCTTAGGAACGAGCCATCAATACTTTAGCAATCAGCCCCAGCATTTT; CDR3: CASSLGTSHQYFSNQPQHF
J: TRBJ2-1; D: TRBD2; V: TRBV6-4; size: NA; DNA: TGTGCCAGCAGTGGGGAGGAGCGGGAGGGCTCCAATGAGCAGTTCTTC; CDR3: CASSGEEREGSNEQFF
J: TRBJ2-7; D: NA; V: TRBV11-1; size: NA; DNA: TGTGCCAGCAGCTTAGGCCGGACAAACATCTACGAGCAGTACTTC; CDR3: CASSLGRTNIYEQYF
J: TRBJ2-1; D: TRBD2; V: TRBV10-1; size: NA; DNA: TGCGCCAGCAGTGAGTCGGTAGGAGCTAGCGGGAGGAATGAGCAGTTCTTC; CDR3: CASSESVGASGRNEQFF
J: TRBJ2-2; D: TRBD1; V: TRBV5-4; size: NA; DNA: TGTGCCAGCAGCTGGGGGACAGCTAACACCGGGGAGCTGTTTTTT; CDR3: CASSWGTANTGELFF
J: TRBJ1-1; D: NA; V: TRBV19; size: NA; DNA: TGTGCCAGTAGTTCTGGGCCGTTTCCGAACACTGAAGCTTTCTTT; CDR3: CASSSGPFPNTEAFF
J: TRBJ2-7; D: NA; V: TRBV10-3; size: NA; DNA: TGTGCCATCGGGCGGGACGCAGCCGACTCCTACGAGCAGTACTTC; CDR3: CAIGRDAADSYEQYF
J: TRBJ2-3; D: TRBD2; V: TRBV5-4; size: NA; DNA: TGTGCCAGCAGCAACGGGACTAGCGGGAGTGCAGATACGCAGTATTTT; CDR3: CASSNGTSGSADTQYF
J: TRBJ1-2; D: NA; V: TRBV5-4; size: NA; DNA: TGTGCCAGCAGCTTCCCAGAAGTAGGGGCTATTCATGGCTACACCTTC; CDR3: CASSFPEVGAIHGYTF
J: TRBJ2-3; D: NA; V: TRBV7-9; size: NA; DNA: TGTGCCAGCAGGGCAGGGCAAACACACACAGATACGCAGTATTTT; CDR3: CASRAGQTHTDTQYF
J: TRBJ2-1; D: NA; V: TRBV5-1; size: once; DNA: TGCGCCAGCTGCTCTATCGGGAGAGGAAGCTACAATGAGCAGTTCTTC; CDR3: CASCSIGRGSYNEQFF
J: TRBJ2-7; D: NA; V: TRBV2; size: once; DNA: TGTGCCAGCCAAGGACAAAGCTACGAGCAGTACTTC; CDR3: CASQGQSYEQYF
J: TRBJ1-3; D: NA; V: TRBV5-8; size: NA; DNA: TGTGCCAGCAGCTTCCCCTCAGGAACCATATATTTT; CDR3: CASSFPSGTIYF
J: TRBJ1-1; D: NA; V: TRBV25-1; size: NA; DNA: TGTGCCAGCAGACAGGGCGAGGAAGCTTTCTTT; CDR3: CASRQGEEAFF
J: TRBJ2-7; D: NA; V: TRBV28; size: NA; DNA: TGTGCCAGCAGTTTTGAAGAGAACCTCCCCTACGAGCAGTACTTC; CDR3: CASSFEENLPYEQYF
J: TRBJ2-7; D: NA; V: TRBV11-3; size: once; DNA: TGTGCCAGCAGCAACAGGGACCGCGAGCAGTACTTC; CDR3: CASSNRDREQYF
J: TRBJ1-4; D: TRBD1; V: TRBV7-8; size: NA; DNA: TGTGCCAGCAGCCCGGGACAGGCGAATGAAAAACTGTTTTTT; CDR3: CASSPGQANEKLFF
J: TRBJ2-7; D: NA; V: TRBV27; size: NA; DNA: TGTGCCAGCAGTTTGTTGCGGGGTGCCTACGAGCAGTACTTC; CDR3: CASSLLRGAYEQYF
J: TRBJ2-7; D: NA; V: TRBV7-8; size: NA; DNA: TGTGCCAGCAGCTTGCGGCAGGAGGAGAGGTACGAGCAGTACTTC; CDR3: CASSLRQEERYEQYF
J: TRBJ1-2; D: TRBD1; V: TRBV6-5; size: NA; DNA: TGTGCCAGCAGCCCGAAACGACAGGGTCCCGTAGGCTACACCTTC; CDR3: CASSPKRQGPVGYTF
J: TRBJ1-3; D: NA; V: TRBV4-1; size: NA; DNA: TGCGCCAGCAGCCAATCTTATGACGGGGGAAACACCATATATTTT; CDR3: CASSQSYDGGNTIYF
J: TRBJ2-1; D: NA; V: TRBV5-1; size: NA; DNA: TGCGCCAGCAGCGTTATCTTTCGCAGCTCCTACAATGAGCAGTTCTTC; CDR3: CASSVIFRSSYNEQFF
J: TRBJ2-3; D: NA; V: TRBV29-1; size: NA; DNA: TGCAGCGCCCACCGACAGGCAGATACGCAGTATTTT; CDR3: CSAHRQADTQYF
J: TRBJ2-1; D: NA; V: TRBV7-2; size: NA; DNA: TGTGCCAGCAGCCCAAGTATCCGGGGGAGCTACTACAATGAGCAGTTCTTC; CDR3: CASSPSIRGSYYNEQFF
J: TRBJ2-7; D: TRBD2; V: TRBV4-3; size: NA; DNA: TGCGCCAGCAGCCAAGGTGGGAGGGGCTTCGAGCAGTACTTC; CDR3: CASSQGGRGFEQYF
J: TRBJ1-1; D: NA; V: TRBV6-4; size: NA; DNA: TGTGCCAGCAGTGACGGTAAGGGGTGGAACACTGAAGCTTTCTTT; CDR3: CASSDGKGWNTEAFF
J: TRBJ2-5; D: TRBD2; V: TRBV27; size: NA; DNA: TGTGCCAGCAGTTCCACGGCCCCCGTCCTAGCGGGAGTTCAAGAGACCCAGTACTTC; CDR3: CASSSTAPVLAGVQETQYF
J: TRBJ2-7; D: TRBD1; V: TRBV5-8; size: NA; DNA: TGTGCCAGCAGCTTGGCCCCGGGACAGGGGCCCGAGCAGTACTTC; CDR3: CASSLAPGQGPEQYF
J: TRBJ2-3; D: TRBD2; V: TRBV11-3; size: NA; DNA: TGTGCCAGCAGCCCCCACCCGGCCACTAGCGGGGCGGCAGATACGCAGTATTTT; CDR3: CASSPHPATSGAADTQYF
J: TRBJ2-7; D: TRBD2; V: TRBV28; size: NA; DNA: TGTGCCAGCAGTTTAGGGGCCTGGTCGGGAGGGTCCTACGAGCAGTACTTC; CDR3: CASSLGAWSGGSYEQYF
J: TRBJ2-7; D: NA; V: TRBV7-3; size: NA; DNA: TGTGCCAGCAGCCCCCTACGACAGGTGGACTTATCCTACGAGCAGTACTTC; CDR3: CASSPLRQVDLSYEQYF
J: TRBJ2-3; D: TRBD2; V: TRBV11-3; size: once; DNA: TGTGCCAGCAGCCCCGGACTTGAGCGGGAGCGAATAGGAGATACGCAGTATTTT; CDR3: CASSPGLERERIGDTQYF
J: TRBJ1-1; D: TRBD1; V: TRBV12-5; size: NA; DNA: TGTGCTAGTGGGATTGACCCCGGACAGGAGCTCTCGGGAAACACTGAAGCTTTCTTT; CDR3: CASGIDPGQELSGNTEAFF
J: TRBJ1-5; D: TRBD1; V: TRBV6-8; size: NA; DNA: TGTGCCAGCAGTTATCAACCGGGACAGGTGGTTCAGCCCCAGCATTTT; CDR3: CASSYQPGQVVQPQHF
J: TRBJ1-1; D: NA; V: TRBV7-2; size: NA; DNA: TGTGCCAGCAGCTCTTCCCGGGGTGGGAGTTACACTGAAGCTTTCTTT; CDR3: CASSSSRGGSYTEAFF
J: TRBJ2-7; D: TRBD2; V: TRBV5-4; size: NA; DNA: TGTGCCAGCAGCCCATGGGGGGCTAGCGGGAGCCACGAGCAGTACTTC; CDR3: CASSPWGASGSHEQYF
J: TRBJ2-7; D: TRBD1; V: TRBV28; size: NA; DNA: TGTGCCAGCAGTTGCGGGGACAGGACCACCTACGAGCAGTACTTC; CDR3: CASSCGDRTTYEQYF
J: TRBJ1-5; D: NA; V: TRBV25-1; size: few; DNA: TGTGCCAGCAGAGGGACGGGGGATCAGCCCCAGCATTTT; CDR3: CASRGTGDQPQHF
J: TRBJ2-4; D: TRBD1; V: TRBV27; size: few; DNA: TGTGCCAGCAGTTTAAATCCCGGGACAGAAAAAAACATTCAGTACTTC; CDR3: CASSLNPGTEKNIQYF
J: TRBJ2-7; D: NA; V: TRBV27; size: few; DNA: TGTGCCAGCAGGATCGGGACTGGGGTCTACGAGCAGTACTTC; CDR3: CASRIGTGVYEQYF
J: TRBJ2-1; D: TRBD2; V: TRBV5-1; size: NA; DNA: TGCGCCAGCAGCGGGAGACAGCCGCTAGCGGGAGGACACAATGAGCAGTTCTTC; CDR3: CASSGRQPLAGGHNEQFF
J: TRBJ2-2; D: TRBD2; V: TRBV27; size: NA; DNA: TGTGCCAGCAGTTGGGGAAGCGGGAGTAACACCGGGGAGCTGTTTTTT; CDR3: CASSWGSGSNTGELFF